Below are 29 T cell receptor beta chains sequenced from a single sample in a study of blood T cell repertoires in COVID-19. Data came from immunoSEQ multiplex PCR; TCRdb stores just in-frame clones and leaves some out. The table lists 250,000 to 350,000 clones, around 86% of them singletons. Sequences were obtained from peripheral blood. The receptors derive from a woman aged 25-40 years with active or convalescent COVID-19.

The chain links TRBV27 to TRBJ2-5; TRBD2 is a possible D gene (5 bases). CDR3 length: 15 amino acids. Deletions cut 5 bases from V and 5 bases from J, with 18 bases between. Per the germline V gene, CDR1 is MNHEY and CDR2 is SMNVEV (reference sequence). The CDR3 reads CASSPRTPTRETQYF. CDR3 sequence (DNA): TGTGCCAGCAGTCCCCGGACTCCAACGAGGGAGACCCAGTACTTC.

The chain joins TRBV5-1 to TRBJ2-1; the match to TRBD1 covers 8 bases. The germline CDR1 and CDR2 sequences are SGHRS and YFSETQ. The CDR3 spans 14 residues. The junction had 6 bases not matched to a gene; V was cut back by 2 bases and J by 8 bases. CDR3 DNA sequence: TGCGCCAGCAGCTTCCAGGGGGCGTCGCATGAGCAGTTCTTC. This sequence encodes CASSFQGASHEQFF.

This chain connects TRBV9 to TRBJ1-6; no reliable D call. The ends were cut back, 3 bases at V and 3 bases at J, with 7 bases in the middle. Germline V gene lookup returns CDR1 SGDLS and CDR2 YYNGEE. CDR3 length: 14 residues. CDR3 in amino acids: CASSAGGYNSPLHF. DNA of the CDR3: TGTGCCAGCAGCGCGGGAGGCTATAATTCACCCCTCCACTTT.

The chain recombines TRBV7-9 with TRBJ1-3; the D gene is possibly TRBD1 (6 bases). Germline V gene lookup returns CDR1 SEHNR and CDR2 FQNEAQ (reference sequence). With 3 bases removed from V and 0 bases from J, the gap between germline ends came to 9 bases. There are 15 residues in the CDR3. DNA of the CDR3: TGTGCCAGCAGCTTTGTCAGGGGCTCTGGAAACACCATATATTTT. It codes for CASSFVRGSGNTIYF.

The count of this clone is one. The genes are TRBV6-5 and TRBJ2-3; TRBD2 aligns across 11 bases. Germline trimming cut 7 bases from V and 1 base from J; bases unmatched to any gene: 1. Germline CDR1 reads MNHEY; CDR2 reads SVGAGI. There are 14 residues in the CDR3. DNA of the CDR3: TGTGCCAGCATGACTAGCGGGGGCACAGATACGCAGTATTTT. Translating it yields CASMTSGGTDTQYF.

In DNA, the CDR3 is TGTGCCAGCAGCTTAGGGGGGACAGACAATTCACCCCTCCACTTT. Translated, it gives CASSLGGTDNSPLHF. The rearrangement uses TRBV5-6 and TRBJ1-6; 7 bases map to TRBD1. Per the germline V gene, CDR1 is SGHDT and CDR2 is YYEEEE. The length of the CDR3 is 15 residues. Trimming cost V 2 bases and J 7 bases; bases outside gene matches: 6.

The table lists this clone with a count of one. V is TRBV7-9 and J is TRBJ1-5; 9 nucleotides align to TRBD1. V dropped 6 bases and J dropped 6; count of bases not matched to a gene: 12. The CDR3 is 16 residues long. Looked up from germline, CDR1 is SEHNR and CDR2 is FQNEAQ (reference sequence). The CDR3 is CASSAIGTGLGQPQHF. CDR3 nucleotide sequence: TGTGCCAGCAGTGCCATTGGGACAGGGTTAGGTCAGCCCCAGCATTTT.

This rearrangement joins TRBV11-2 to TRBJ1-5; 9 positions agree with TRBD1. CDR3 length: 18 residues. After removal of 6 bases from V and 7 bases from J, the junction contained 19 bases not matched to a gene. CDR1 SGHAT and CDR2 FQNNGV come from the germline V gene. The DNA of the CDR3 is TGTGCCAGCAGGAAACAGGACAGGGGAGTTTTTTTGGGCCAGCCCCAGCATTTT. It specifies CASRKQDRGVFLGQPQHF.

The DNA for the CDR3 is TGTGCCAGCAGTGAGACAGGGGGCAATCAGCCCCAGCATTTT. Translation gives CASSETGGNQPQHF. This chain uses TRBV6-1 with TRBJ1-5; 8 nucleotides match TRBD1. The V gene end was trimmed by 3 bases and the J gene end by 2 bases; junction bases not matched to a gene: 0. The CDR3 is 14 residues long. The germline gives CDR1 MNHNS, CDR2 SASEGT.

The CDR3, as DNA: TGTGCCAGCAGCTTCTGGGGGAGGCGCACAGATACGCAGTATTTT. The encoded protein is CASSFWGRRTDTQYF. This rearrangement joins TRBV7-9 to TRBJ2-3, with TRBD2 as a possible D gene (6 bases). The CDR3 covers 15 residues. CDR1 is SEHNR and CDR2 is FQNEAQ in the germline V gene (reference sequence). Trimming stripped 3 bases from V and 1 base from J, with 11 bases between.

This CDR3 is CASSSHYARGYGYTF. The CDR3, as DNA: TGTGCCAGCAGCTCGCACTATGCCAGAGGCTATGGCTACACCTTC. The V call is TRBV7-9, the J call TRBJ1-2; D is ambiguous. The CDR3 consists of 15 residues. Deletions cut 4 bases from V and 4 bases from J, with 16 bases between. From germline, CDR1 is SEHNR and CDR2 FQNEAQ (reference sequence).

The chain's CDR3 is CASSEGQGDTEAFF. DNA for the CDR3: TGTGCCAGCAGCGAGGGACAGGGGGACACTGAAGCTTTCTTT. V gene TRBV7-9 combines with J gene TRBJ1-1, with 11 positions matching TRBD1. The germline CDR1 and CDR2 sequences are SEHNR and FQNEAQ (reference sequence). This CDR3 is 14 amino acids long. V lost 5 bases and J lost 3; bases outside the gene matches: 2.

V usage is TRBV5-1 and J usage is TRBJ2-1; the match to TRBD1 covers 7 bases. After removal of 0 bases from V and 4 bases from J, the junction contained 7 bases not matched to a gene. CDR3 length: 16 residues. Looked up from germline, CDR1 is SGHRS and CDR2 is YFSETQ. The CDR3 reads CASSLVPGTAYNEQFF. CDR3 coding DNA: TGCGCCAGCAGCTTGGTACCGGGGACAGCGTACAATGAGCAGTTCTTC.

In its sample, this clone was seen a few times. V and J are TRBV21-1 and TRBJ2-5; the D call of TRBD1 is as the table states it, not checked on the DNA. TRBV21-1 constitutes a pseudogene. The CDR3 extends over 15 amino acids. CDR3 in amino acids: CASVLQGVRYETQYF. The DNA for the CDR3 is TGTGCCAGCGTATTACAGGGAGTGCGGTACGAGACCCAGTACTTC.

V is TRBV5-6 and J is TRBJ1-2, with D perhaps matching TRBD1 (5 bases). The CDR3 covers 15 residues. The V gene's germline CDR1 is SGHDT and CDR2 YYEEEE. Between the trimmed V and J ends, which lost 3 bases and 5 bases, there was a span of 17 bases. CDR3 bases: TGTGCCAGCAGCTCCCTCAGGCAGGGTGGGTATGGCTACACCTTC. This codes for CASSSLRQGGYGYTF.

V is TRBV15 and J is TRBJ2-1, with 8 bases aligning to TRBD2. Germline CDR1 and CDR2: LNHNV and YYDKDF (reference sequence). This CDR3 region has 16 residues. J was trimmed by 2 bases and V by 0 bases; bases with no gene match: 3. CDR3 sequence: CATSRDSGGAYNEQFF. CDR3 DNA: TGTGCCACCAGCAGAGATTCCGGGGGGGCCTACAATGAGCAGTTCTTC. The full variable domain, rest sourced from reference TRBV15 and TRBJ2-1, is DAMVIQNPRYQVTQFGKPVTLSCSQTLNHNVMYWYQQKSSQAPKLLFHYYDKDFNNEADTPDNFQSRRPNTSFCFLDIRSPGLGDTAMYLCATSRDSGGAYNEQFFGPGTRLTVL.

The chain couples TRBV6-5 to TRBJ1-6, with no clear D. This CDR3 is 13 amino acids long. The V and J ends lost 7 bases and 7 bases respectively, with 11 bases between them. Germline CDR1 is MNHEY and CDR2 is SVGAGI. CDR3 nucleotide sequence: TGTGCCAGCAAGGTGGGAGCGAATTCACCCCTCCACTTT. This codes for CASKVGANSPLHF.

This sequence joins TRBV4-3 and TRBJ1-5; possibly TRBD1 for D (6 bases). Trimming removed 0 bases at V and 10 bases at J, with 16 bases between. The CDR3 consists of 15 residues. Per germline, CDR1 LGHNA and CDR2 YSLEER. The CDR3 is CASSQDATGIGPQHF. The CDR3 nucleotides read TGCGCCAGCAGCCAAGATGCCACAGGGATAGGCCCCCAGCATTTT.

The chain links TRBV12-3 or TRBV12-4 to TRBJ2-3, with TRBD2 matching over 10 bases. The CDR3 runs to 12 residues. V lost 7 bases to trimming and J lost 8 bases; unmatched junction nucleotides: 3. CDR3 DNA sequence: TGTGCCAGCATAAGCGGGGGGGGTACGCAGTATTTT. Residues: CASISGGGTQYF.

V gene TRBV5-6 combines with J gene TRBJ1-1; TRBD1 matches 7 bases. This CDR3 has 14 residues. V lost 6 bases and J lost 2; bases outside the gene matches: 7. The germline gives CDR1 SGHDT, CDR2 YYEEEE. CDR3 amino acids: CASTPGTDNTEAFF. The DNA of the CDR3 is TGTGCCAGCACCCCCGGGACAGATAACACTGAAGCTTTCTTT.

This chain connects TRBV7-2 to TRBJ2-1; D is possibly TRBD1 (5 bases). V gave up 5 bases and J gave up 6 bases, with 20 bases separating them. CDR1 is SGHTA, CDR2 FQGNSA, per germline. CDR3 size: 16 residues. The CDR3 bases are TGTGCCAGCAGCCAGGGTCCCAGGGTGAGATCCAATGAGCAGTTCTTC. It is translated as CASSQGPRVRSNEQFF.

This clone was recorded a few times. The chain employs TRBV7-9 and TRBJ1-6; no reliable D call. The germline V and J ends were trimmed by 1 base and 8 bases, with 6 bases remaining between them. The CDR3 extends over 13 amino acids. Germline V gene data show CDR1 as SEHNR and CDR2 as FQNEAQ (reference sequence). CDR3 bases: TGTGCCAGCAGCTTAGACGGGGATTCACCCCTCCACTTT. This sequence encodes CASSLDGDSPLHF.

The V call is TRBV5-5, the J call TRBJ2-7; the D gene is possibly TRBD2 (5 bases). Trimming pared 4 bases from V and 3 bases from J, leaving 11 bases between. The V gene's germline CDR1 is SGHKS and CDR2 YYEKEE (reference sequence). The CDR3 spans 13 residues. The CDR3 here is CASSPRTGYEQYF. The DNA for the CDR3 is TGTGCCAGCAGCCCTAGGACTGGCTACGAGCAGTACTTC.

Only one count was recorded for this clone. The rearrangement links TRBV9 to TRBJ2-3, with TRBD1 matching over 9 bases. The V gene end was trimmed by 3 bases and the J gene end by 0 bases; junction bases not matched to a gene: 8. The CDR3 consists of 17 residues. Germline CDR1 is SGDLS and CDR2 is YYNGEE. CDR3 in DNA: TGTGCCAGCAGCGGCGGACAGGGGCTGTCTAGCACAGATACGCAGTATTTT. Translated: CASSGGQGLSSTDTQYF.

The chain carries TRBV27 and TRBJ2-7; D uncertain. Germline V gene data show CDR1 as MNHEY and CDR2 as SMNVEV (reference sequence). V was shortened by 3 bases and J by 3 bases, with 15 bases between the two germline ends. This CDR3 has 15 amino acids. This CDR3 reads CASSLKKNRDYEQYF. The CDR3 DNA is TGTGCCAGCAGTTTGAAAAAGAACCGAGACTACGAGCAGTACTTC.

The CDR3 DNA sequence: TGTGCCATCAGTGGTTGGAGCTCCTACAATGAGCAGTTCTTC. Its protein is CAISGWSSYNEQFF. The V and J genes are TRBV10-3 and TRBJ2-1; D ambiguous. CDR1 and CDR2 from the germline V gene are ENHRY and SYGVKD. V lost 4 bases to trimming and J lost 0 bases, with 7 bases between them. The CDR3 sequence is 14 residues long.

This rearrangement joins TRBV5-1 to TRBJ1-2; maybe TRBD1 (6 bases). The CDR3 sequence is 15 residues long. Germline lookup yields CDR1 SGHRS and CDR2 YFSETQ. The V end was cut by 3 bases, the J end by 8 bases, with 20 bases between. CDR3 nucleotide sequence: TGCGCCAGCAGCTGGGACATAATCACACCTGGCGGCTACACCTTC. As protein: CASSWDIITPGGYTF.

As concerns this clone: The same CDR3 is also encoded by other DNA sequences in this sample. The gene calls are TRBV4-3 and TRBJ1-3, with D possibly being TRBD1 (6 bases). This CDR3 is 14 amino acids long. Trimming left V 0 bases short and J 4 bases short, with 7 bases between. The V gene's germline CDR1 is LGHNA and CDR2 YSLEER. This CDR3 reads CASSQDDRGNTIYF. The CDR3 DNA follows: TGCGCCAGCAGCCAAGATGACAGGGGAAACACCATATATTTT.

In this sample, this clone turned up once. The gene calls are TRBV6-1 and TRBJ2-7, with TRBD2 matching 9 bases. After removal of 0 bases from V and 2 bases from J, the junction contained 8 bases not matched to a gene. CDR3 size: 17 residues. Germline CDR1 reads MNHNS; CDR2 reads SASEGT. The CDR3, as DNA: TGTGCCAGCAGTGAAGCTAGCGGGGGACACCTTCCCTACGAGCAGTACTTC. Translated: CASSEASGGHLPYEQYF.